This section outlines one T cell receptor beta chain sequence together with its context. This clonotype has just a few counts. Its cognate antigen has yet to be identified. The sample holds no much larger clone one base away, and base qualities are not on file. This entry comes from a study of T-cell reconstitution after alpha-beta-depleted transplantation in children (dated by TCRdb to 2016 to 2017). Study-wide context: T-cell immune reconstitution after TCRalphabeta/CD19-depleted allogeneic hematopoietic cell transplantation in children was quantitatively tracked in the study by means of TCR repertoire profiling.

V is cut by 2 bases and J by 0 bases, and the space between the germline ends is 9 bases. Based on the germline V gene (reference sequence), the CDR1 and CDR2 sequences are SGHKS and YYEKEE. The CDR3 runs 15 residues from the cysteine to the phenylalanine. Only the CDR3 part of the read is kept: 45 bases, read in frame from the first base. The library was prepared using PCR. Sequencing relied on an Illumina HiSeq 2500. Molecular barcoding was employed in the preparation of TCR libraries, with unique molecular identifiers being used to normalize TCRbeta repertoire quantification. Clones were called with MiXCR by TCRdb after fastp trimmed the public reads at Q25, and only in-frame beta chains were retained. Each entry merges the rows of one CDR3 protein and shows their most common DNA and genes. This sample gives 300,000 or so distinct CDR3 sequences in total; approximately 9.8% of them show up just once. The ten largest clones add up to 10% of the sample.

The sample consisted of PBMCs from the stem cell graft donor, taken from the stem cell graft. The rearranged segments are TRBV5-5 and TRBJ2-1; the D element might be TRBD1 or TRBD2, as each aligns at 5 bases. The TCR sequence derives from a human donor who donated a stem cell graft to a child with SCID. The nucleotides are TGTGCCAGCAGCTTTTGGGGGAGCTCCTACAATGAGCAGTTCTTC. Its translation reads: CASSFWGSSYNEQFF.